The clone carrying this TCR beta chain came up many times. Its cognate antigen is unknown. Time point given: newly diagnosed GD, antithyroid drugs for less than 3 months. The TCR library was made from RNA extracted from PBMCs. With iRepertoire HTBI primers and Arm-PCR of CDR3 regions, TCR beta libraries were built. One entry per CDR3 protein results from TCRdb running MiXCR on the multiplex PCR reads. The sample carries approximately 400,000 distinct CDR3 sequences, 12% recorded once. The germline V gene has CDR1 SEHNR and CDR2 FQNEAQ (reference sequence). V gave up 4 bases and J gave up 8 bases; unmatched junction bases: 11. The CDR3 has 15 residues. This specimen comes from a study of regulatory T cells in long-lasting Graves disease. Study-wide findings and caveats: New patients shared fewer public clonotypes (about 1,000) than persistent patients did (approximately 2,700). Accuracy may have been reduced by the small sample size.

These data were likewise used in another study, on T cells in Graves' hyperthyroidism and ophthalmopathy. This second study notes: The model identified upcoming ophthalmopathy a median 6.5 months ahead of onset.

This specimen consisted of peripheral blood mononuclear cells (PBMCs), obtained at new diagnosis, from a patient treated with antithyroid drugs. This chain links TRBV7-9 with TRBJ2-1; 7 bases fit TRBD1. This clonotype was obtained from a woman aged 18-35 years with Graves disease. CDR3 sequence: CASSYDRDPLDEQFF. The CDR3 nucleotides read TGTGCCAGCAGCTACGACAGGGACCCTCTGGATGAGCAGTTCTTC.